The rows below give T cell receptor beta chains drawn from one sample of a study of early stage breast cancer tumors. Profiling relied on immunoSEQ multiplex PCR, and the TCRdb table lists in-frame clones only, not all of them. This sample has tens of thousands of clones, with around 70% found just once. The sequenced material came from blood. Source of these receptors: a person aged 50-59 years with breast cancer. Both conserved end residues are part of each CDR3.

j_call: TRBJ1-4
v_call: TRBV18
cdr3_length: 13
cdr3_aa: CASSRGTNEKLFF

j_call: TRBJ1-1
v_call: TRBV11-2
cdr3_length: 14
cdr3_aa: CASSLGDTNTEAFF

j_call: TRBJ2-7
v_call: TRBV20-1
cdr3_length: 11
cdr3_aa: CSAAGNYEQYF

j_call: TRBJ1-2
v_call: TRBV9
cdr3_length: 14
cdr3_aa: CASSSSGTSYGYTF

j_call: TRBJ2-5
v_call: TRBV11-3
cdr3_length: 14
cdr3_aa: CASSHRDSQETQYF

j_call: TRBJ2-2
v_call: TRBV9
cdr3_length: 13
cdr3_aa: CASSPRRTGELFF

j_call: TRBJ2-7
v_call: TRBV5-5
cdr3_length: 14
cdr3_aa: CASTLTGSSYEQYF

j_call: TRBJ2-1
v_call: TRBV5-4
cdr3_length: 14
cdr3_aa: CASGRDRDYNEQFF

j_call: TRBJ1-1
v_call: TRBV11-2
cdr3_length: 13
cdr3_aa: CASSLFGTTDAFF

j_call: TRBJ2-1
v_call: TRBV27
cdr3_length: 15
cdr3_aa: CASTPSREAFDEQFF

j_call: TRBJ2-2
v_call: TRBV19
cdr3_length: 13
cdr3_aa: CASNPDRNGELFF

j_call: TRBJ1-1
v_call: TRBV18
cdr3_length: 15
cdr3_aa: CASSRSQGKATEAFF

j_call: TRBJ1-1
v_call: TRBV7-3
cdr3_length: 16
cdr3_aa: CASSLNKGGIKTEAFF

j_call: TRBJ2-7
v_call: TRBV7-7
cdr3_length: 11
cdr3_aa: CASRSRYEQYF

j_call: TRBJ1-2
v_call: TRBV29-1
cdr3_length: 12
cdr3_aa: CSAPGQGDGYTF

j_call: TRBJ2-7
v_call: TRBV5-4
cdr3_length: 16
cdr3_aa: CASSLTRGPGHYEQYF

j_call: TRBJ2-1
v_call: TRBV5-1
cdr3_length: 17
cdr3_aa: CASSLRTSGNSHNEQFF

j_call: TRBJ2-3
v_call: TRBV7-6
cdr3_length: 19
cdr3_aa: CASSPIAPSLAGQGSTQYF

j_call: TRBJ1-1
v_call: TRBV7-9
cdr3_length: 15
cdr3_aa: CASSFAGVGNTEAFF

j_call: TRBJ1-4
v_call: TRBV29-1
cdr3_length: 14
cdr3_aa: CSVTIRGGNEKLFF

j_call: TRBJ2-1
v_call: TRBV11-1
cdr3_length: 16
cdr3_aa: CASSTWTSGRDNEQFF

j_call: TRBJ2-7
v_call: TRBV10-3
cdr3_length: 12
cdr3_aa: CAIGTGPYEQYF

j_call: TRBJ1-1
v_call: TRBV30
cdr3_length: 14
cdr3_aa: CAWSVGGLGTEAFF

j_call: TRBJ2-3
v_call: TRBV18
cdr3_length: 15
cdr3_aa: CASSPPGLGTDTQYF

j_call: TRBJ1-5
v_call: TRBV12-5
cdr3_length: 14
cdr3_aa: CASGVDRIYQPQHF

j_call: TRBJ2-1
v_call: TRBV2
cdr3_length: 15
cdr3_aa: CASSERGGRYNEQFF

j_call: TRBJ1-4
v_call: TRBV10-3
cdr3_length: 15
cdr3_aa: CASSRGTGANEKLFF

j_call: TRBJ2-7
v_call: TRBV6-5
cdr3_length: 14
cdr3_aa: CASSYSSGVYEQYF

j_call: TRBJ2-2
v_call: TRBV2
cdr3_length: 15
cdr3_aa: CASRSTSGRVGELFF

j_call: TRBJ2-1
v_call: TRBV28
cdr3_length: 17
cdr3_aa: CASSPFGVGTRTIEQFF

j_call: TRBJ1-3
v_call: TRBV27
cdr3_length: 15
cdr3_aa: CASSPGPSTQHTIYF

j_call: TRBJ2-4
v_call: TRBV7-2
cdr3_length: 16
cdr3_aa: CASSLELVRAKNIQYF

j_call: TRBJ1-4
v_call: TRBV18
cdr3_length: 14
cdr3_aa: CASSPRQGWEKLFF

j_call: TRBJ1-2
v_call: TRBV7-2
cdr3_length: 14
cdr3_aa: CASSSSGGQYGYTF

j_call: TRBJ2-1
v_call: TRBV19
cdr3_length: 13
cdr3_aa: CASSIGYGDEQFF

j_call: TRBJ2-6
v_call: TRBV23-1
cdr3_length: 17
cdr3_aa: CASSSDALGSGANVLTF

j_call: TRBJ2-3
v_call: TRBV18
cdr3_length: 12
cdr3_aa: CASSNSSDTQYF

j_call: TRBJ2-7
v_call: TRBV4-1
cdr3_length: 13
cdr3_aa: CASSQDHSGALGF